This TCR beta chain was identified during a study of T cell changes during pregnancy in multiple sclerosis. The ends lost 7 bases at V and 2 bases at J; junction bases unmatched: 11. The CDR3 extends over 15 amino acids. Germline V gene sequence: CDR1 MNHEY, CDR2 SMNVEV (reference sequence). Sequenced by immunoSEQ multiplex PCR; TCRdb stores in-frame clones only, minus some. The sample carries 20,000 or so clones, about 90% recorded once. This clonotype was obtained from a female donor in good health, enrolled as a control in a pregnancy study. This chain connects TRBV27 to TRBJ2-7; 7 nucleotides agree with TRBD2. The sample consisted of CD8+ T cells from peripheral blood mononuclear cells, taken in the second trimester of pregnancy. CDR3 nucleotide sequence: TGTGCCAGCACCTTAAGGTTGGGACTACCCTACGAGCAGTACTTC. Its translation is CASTLRLGLPYEQYF.